This TCR beta chain emerged from a study of CXCR3-negative and CXCR3-positive naive CD8 T cells. Study-level background: Overall TRB read output was some 140 million, and each library contained about 1.5 +/- 0.3 million reads. Study-wide results and caveats: For naive cells, CXCR3-negative and CXCR3-positive subsets had similar TRBV-TRBJ usage; for memory cells, usage differed. Partly lower CXCR3 expression followed cryopreservation, and most assays relied on fresh PBMCs. Both naive subsets had comparably high diversity; memory CD8+ cells much lower.

Comments on this clonotype: Its antigen remains unknown.

The authors prepared UMI-labeled TRB cDNA libraries by 5' RACE. TCRdb processed the 5' RACE reads again and assigns one entry to each CDR3 protein, with no DNA. This sample's clone table lists approximately 58,000 distinct CDR3 sequences. The CDR3 loop spans 17 amino acids. Germline V gene lookup returns CDR1 LGHNA and CDR2 YSLEER. This chain uses TRBV4-3 with TRBJ2-7; TCRdb designates TRBD1, a call that cannot be tested without DNA. The TCR was taken from a human donor in good health. Some clones in this sample may be carry-over from other donors' samples. What was sequenced was naive CXCR3- CD8+ T cells from blood. Subset of the sample: CD45RO-CCR7+CD27+CD95- naive CD8+ T cells lacking CXCR3 (TNR3-). CDR3 in amino acids: CASSRPGPGTVPYEQYF.